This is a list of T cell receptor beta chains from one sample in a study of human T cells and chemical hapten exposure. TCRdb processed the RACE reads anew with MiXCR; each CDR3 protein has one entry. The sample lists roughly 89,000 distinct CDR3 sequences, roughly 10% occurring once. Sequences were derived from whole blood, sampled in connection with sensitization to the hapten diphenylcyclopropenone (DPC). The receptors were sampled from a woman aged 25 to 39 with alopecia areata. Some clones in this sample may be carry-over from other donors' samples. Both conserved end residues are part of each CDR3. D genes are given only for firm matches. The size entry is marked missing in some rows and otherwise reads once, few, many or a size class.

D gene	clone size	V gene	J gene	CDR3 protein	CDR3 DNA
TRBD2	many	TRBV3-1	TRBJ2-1	CASRRSGGDNEQFF	TGTGCCAGCAGACGTAGCGGGGGCGACAATGAGCAGTTCTTC
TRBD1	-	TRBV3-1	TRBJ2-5	CASSQGTGGAIFQETQYF	TGTGCCAGCAGCCAAGGGACAGGGGGAGCCATATTCCAAGAGACCCAGTACTTC
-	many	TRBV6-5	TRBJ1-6	CASSYGGPRNSPLHF	TGTGCCAGCAGTTACGGGGGACCGAGGAATTCACCCCTCCACTTT
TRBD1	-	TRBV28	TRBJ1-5	CASSTGGFGSNQPQHF	TGTGCCAGCAGTACAGGGGGCTTCGGAAGCAATCAGCCCCAGCATTTT
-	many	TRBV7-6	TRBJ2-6	CASATGLEGSGANVLTF	TGTGCCAGCGCTACAGGGTTGGAGGGCTCTGGGGCCAACGTCCTGACTTTC
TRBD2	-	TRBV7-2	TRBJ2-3	CASSPRAGGPDTQYF	TGTGCCAGCAGCCCCAGAGCGGGAGGGCCGGATACGCAGTATTTT
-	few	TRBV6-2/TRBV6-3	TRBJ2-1	CASSEAYNEQFF	TGTGCCAGCAGTGAAGCTTACAATGAGCAGTTCTTC
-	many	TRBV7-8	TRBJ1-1	CASSLMKNTEAFF	TGTGCCAGCAGCTTAATGAAGAACACTGAAGCTTTCTTT
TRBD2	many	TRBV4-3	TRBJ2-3	CASSVEAGTSLADTQYF	TGCGCCAGCAGTGTCGAAGCCGGGACTAGCCTCGCAGATACGCAGTATTTT
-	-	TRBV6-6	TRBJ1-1	CASSPQGTTEAFF	TGTGCCAGCAGTCCACAGGGAACCACTGAAGCTTTCTTT
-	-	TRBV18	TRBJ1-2	CASSPQVQGVYGYTF	TGTGCCAGCTCACCACAGGTTCAGGGAGTCTATGGCTACACCTTC
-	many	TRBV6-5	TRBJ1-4	CASRSTEGEKLFF	TGTGCCAGCAGAAGCACGGAGGGTGAAAAACTGTTTTTT
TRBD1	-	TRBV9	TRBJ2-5	CASSLQVRPGGVETQYF	TGTGCCAGCAGCCTCCAAGTTCGGCCAGGGGGCGTAGAGACCCAGTACTTC
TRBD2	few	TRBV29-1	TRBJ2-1	CSVERGGTSSYEQFF	TGCAGCGTTGAGCGGGGGGGGACTAGTTCCTATGAGCAGTTCTTC
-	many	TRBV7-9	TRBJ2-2	CASTLKRATNTGELFF	TGTGCCAGCACCTTGAAGCGGGCTACGAACACCGGGGAGCTGTTTTTT
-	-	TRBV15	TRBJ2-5	CATSRSPRYF	TGTGCCACCAGCAGATCCCCGCGGTACTTC
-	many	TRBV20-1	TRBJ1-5	CSAPLGGYSNQPQHF	TGCAGTGCCCCGCTTGGGGGATATAGCAATCAGCCCCAGCATTTT
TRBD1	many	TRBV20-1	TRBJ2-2	CSARELGQGAQNGELFF	TGCAGTGCTAGAGAATTAGGACAGGGGGCGCAAAACGGGGAGCTGTTTTTT
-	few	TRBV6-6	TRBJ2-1	CASLFPGLTPNEQFF	TGTGCCAGTCTATTTCCCGGGCTCACCCCCAATGAGCAGTTCTTC
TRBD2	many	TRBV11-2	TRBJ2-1	CASSPLGLAGVEQFF	TGTGCCAGCAGCCCCCTCGGACTAGCGGGAGTGGAGCAGTTCTTC
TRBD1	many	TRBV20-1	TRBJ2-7	CSASRQGTFQQYF	TGCAGTGCTAGCCGACAGGGAACGTTTCAGCAGTACTTC
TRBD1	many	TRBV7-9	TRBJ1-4	CASSSNRGLGEKLFF	TGTGCCAGCAGCTCCAACAGGGGGCTTGGTGAAAAACTGTTTTTT
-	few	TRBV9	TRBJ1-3	CASSVGPARNTIYF	TGTGCCAGCAGCGTAGGCCCGGCGAGAAACACCATATATTTT
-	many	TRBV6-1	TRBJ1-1	CASSESGGSMNTEAFF	TGTGCCAGCAGTGAAAGTGGGGGGAGTATGAACACTGAAGCTTTCTTT
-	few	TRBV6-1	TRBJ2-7	CASSATGAGGGEQYF	TGTGCCAGCAGTGCCACCGGGGCCGGGGGCGGCGAGCAGTACTTC
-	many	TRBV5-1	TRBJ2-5	CASSSNDQETQYF	TGCGCCAGCAGCTCGAACGACCAAGAGACCCAGTACTTC
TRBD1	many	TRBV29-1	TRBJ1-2	CSLPHRGNYGYTF	TGCAGCCTCCCTCACAGGGGCAACTATGGCTACACCTTC
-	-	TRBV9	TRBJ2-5	CASSSAGSQETQYF	TGTGCCAGCAGTTCAGCTGGGTCTCAAGAGACCCAGTACTTC
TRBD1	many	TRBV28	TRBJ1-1	CASSPSTGTEAFF	TGTGCCAGCAGTCCTTCGACAGGGACTGAAGCTTTCTTT
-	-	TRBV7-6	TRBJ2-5	CASSSFLETQYF	TGTGCCAGCAGCTCATTCCTAGAGACCCAGTACTTC
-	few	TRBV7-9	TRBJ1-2	CASSVNQGPDYGYTF	TGTGCCAGCAGCGTCAATCAGGGTCCTGACTATGGCTACACCTTC